The 32 T cell receptor beta chains given below trace back to one sample, sequenced in a study of blood T cells in healthy people across ages. Then a second PCR, running roughly 7 to 11 cycles, was carried out with a sample-barcoded 5' primer and a J-beta primer mix. From the 5' RACE reads, TCRdb called clonotypes with MiXCR, one entry per CDR3 protein. The sample contains roughly 1,100,000 distinct CDR3 sequences, approximately 25% of which appear only once. These sequences were also reported in another study, on T cells of mothers and their children.

Input material: blood. Source of these receptors: a girl aged 2-10 years in good health.

A few counts support this clonotype. The chain carries TRBV9 and TRBJ2-5, with 9 nucleotides matching TRBD2. CDR1 and CDR2 from the germline V gene are SGDLS and YYNGEE. Trimming removed 3 bases from V and 0 bases from J; junction bases left unmatched: 3. CDR3 length: 15 amino acids. This CDR3 is CASSATSGNQETQYF. CDR3 bases: TGTGCCAGCAGCGCGACTAGCGGTAACCAAGAGACCCAGTACTTC.

The chain carries TRBV19 and TRBJ2-3, with 10 bases aligning to TRBD2. Looked up from germline, CDR1 is LNHDA and CDR2 is SQIVND (reference sequence). The CDR3 runs 16 residues. V was pared by 0 bases and J by 5 bases, with 5 bases of the junction left unmatched. The CDR3 region has the DNA TGTGCCAGTAGTATAGATCTAGCTAGCGGGAGAGATACGCAGTATTTT. Translation: CASSIDLASGRDTQYF.

Concerning this clonotype: One end of the junction fails to match germline, which may point to a read error. The genes are TRBV11-2 and TRBJ1-2; D uncertain. Germline V gives CDR1 SGHAT, CDR2 FQNNGV. The CDR3 length is 14 residues. The CDR3 nucleotides are TGTGCCAACAGCTTAGGGTCGGTTACCTATGGCTACACCTTC. It encodes CANSLGSVTYGYTF.

This clonotype has a handful of counts. The chain's CDR3 is CSVGPRNEQYF. The CDR3 region has the DNA TGCAGCGTCGGACCCAGGAACGAGCAGTACTTC. This chain uses TRBV29-1 with TRBJ2-7, with no clear D. CDR3 length equals 11 residues. V dropped 6 bases and J dropped 5 bases, with 11 bases sitting between them. The germline V gene has CDR1 SQVTM and CDR2 ANQGSEA.

In this sample, this clonotype turned up a few times. CDR3: CASSARGATGANVLTF. The CDR3 DNA reads as TGTGCCAGCAGTGCAAGGGGGGCGACTGGGGCCAACGTCCTGACTTTC. The rearrangement uses TRBV6-4 and TRBJ2-6; possibly TRBD1 or TRBD2 for D (6 bases each). The CDR3 length is 16 residues. With 4 bases removed from V and 2 bases from J, the gap between germline ends came to 12 bases. Per the germline V gene, CDR1 is MRHNA and CDR2 is SNTAGT.

As regards this clonotype: The junction shows a germline mismatch at one end, possibly a read error. The rearrangement uses TRBV3-1 and TRBJ2-5, with TRBD2 matching 7 bases. Germline V lookup: CDR1 LGHDT, CDR2 YNNKEL (reference sequence). This CDR3 contains 12 residues. The CDR3 nucleotides read TGTGCCAGCAGCCCTCAGGAGGGGCGGGAGTTCTTC. Protein: CASSPQEGREFF.

Only one count was recorded for this clonotype. The V and J genes are TRBV11-1 and TRBJ2-7, with D unresolved. Germline V gives CDR1 SGHAT, CDR2 FQDESV (reference sequence). This CDR3 comprises 14 residues. Trimming took 2 bases from V and 4 from J, leaving 12 bases between them. The CDR3 loop reads CASSLREPMYEQYF. The CDR3 coding sequence is TGTGCCAGCAGCTTAAGGGAACCAATGTACGAGCAGTACTTC.

The J gene is TRBJ2-1, the V gene TRBV7-9; tentative D call: TRBD1 (6 bases). The last part of the DNA fits TRBJ2-7 better; the J call may be wrong. In germline, CDR1 is SEHNR, CDR2 FQNEAQ (reference sequence). This CDR3 has 15 residues. For the CDR3, the DNA is TGTGCCAGCAGCTCACAGCAGGGACATATCTACGAGCAGTACTTC. Translated, it gives CASSSQQGHIYEQYF.

The chain couples TRBV28 to TRBJ2-7; 7 bases match TRBD1. The CDR3 has 18 amino acids. J lost 3 bases, V lost 3 bases, and 17 bases had no gene match. Germline CDR1 reads MDHEN; CDR2 reads SYDVKM. CDR3 region: CASSLAGQAEVGGYEQYF. The CDR3 DNA is TGTGCCAGCAGTTTGGCAGGACAGGCTGAAGTAGGTGGCTACGAGCAGTACTTC.

The chain recombines TRBV4-1 with TRBJ1-3, with D possibly TRBD1 on 6 matching bases. The CDR3 extends over 17 amino acids. The ends were cut back, 0 bases at V and 0 bases at J, with 12 bases in the middle. Germline CDR1 and CDR2: MGHRA and YSYEKL. In nucleotides, the CDR3 is TGCGCCAGCAGCCAAGACACCGACAGGATCTCTGGAAACACCATATATTTT. Protein product: CASSQDTDRISGNTIYF.

The gene calls are TRBV3-1 and TRBJ2-1; 7 bases align to TRBD2. The CDR3 is 16 amino acids. CDR1 is LGHDT and CDR2 is YNNKEL in the germline V gene (reference sequence). V was clipped by 0 bases and J by 2 bases; unmatched bases: 4. CDR3 amino acids: CASSQDVGGPYNEQFF. The CDR3 DNA sequence: TGTGCCAGCAGCCAAGACGTGGGAGGGCCCTACAATGAGCAGTTCTTC.

Comment on this clonotype: An end of the junction differs from the germline gene, which may be a read error. This chain joins TRBV7-9 and TRBJ2-5; 8 nucleotides align to TRBD2. The CDR3 length is 15 residues. CDR1 SEHNR and CDR2 FQNEAQ come from the germline V gene (reference sequence). CDR3 sequence: CASSSYTSGQETQYF. The CDR3 nucleotides are TGTGCCAGTAGCTCCTACACTAGCGGACAAGAGACCCAGTACTTC.

About this clonotype itself: At one end the junction does not follow the germline gene, possibly because of a read error. The chain employs TRBV7-9 and TRBJ1-1, with a tentative D call TRBD1 (6 bases). There are 12 residues in the CDR3. Looked up from germline, CDR1 is SEHNR and CDR2 is FQNEAQ (reference sequence). This CDR3 is CASSLGRGEALF. The DNA for the CDR3 is TGTGCCAGCAGCTTGGGCAGGGGTGAAGCTCTCTTT.

The rearrangement uses TRBV27 and TRBJ2-3, with a tentative D call TRBD2 (6 bases). The CDR3 has 14 residues. Per the germline V gene, CDR1 is MNHEY and CDR2 is SMNVEV (reference sequence). Trimming took 2 bases from V and 4 from J, leaving 10 bases between them. CDR3 protein: CASSLGDSADTQYF. For the CDR3, the DNA is TGTGCCAGCAGTTTAGGGGACTCGGCAGATACGCAGTATTTT.

This clonotype was detected only a few times. This CDR3 is CAGVSYNEQFF. CDR3 coding DNA: TGTGCCGGCGTCTCCTACAATGAGCAGTTCTTC. The genes are TRBV2 and TRBJ2-1; D not resolved. Germline V gene lookup returns CDR1 SNHLY and CDR2 FYNNEI. With 11 bases removed from V and 0 bases from J, the gap between germline ends came to 5 bases. This CDR3 region has 11 residues.

The chain combines TRBV11-2 with TRBJ2-7; the D gene is possibly TRBD2 (6 bases). V was clipped by 3 bases and J by 6 bases, with 18 bases between them. Germline V gene sequence: CDR1 SGHAT, CDR2 FQNNGV. CDR3 length: 15 residues. The CDR3 DNA reads as TGTGCCAGCAGCTTCGCGCTAGCGAGAATTTTCGAGCAGTACTTC. Translated, it gives CASSFALARIFEQYF.

The V gene is TRBV19, the J gene TRBJ2-7; D could derive from TRBD1 or TRBD2 (7 bases each). The CDR3 contains 14 residues. The V gene's germline CDR1 is LNHDA and CDR2 SQIVND (reference sequence). The germline V and J ends were trimmed by 7 bases and 1 base, with 14 bases remaining between them. The CDR3 coding sequence is TGTGCCAGTAAGCGGGACAGCATTTCCTACGAGCAGTACTTC. Protein product: CASKRDSISYEQYF.

A few counts support this clonotype. The chain is built from TRBV29-1 and TRBJ2-1; tentative D call: TRBD2 (5 bases). The CDR3 is 17 residues long. CDR1 is SQVTM, CDR2 ANQGSEA, per germline. V was shortened by 0 bases and J by 0 bases, with 15 bases between the two germline ends. CDR3 sequence (DNA): TGCAGCGTTGAAGATCTTCGAGGGTTAAGCTCCTACAATGAGCAGTTCTTC. Protein product: CSVEDLRGLSSYNEQFF.

The rearrangement links TRBV29-1 to TRBJ1-2, with unresolved D. CDR1 is SQVTM and CDR2 is ANQGSEA in the germline V gene. Trimming shortened V by 7 bases and J by 5 bases, and 14 bases separated the two germline ends. This CDR3 comprises 12 residues. The CDR3 region is CSANEGYYGYTF. The CDR3 DNA reads as TGCAGCGCGAATGAGGGATATTATGGCTACACCTTC.

This clonotype has only a few counts. The V gene is TRBV18, the J gene TRBJ2-1, with a possible D match to TRBD2 (5 bases). Trimming pared 1 base from V and 4 bases from J, leaving 11 bases between. Germline loops: CDR1 KGHSH, CDR2 LQKENI. The CDR3 runs 15 residues. The chain's CDR3 is CASSPHDGGYNEQFF. The DNA for the CDR3 is TGTGCCAGCTCACCACACGATGGAGGATACAATGAGCAGTTCTTC.

This clonotype was counted between two and nine times. The rearrangement joins TRBV29-1 to TRBJ2-1; TRBD1 matches at 11 bases. The CDR3 contains 11 residues. J gave up 9 bases and V 8 bases, and 3 bases lay outside the gene matches. The germline V gene encodes CDR1 SQVTM and CDR2 ANQGSEA. For the CDR3, the DNA is TGCAGCAAAGGGACAGGGGGTGAGCAGTTCTTC. Its translation: CSKGTGGEQFF.

V gene TRBV7-8 combines with J gene TRBJ2-1, with TRBD1 identical over 7 bases. Near its end, the DNA agrees better with TRBJ2-7, so the J call may be wrong. The CDR3 has 16 residues. CDR1 SGHVS and CDR2 FQNEAQ come from the germline V gene. CDR3 sequence reads: CASSLDRTGISYEQYF. DNA of the CDR3: TGTGCCAGCAGCTTAGACAGGACAGGCATCTCCTACGAGCAGTACTTC.

The rearrangement uses TRBV2 and TRBJ2-1, with 9 bases fitting TRBD1. With V trimmed by 5 bases and J by 7 bases, 9 bases remained unmatched. The length of the CDR3 is 15 residues. Germline V gene sequence: CDR1 SNHLY, CDR2 FYNNEI. The CDR3 reads CASSNPGQGVNEQFF. The CDR3 nucleotides are TGTGCCAGCAGTAACCCGGGACAGGGAGTAAATGAGCAGTTCTTC. Complete variable domain (other parts from reference TRBV2 and TRBJ2-1): EPEVTQTPSHQVTQMGQEVILRCVPISNHLYFYWYRQILGQKVEFLVSFYNNEISEKSEIFDDQFSVERPDGSNFTLKIRSTKLEDSAMYFCASSNPGQGVNEQFFGPGTRLTVL.

The sample holds a few counts of this clonotype. This chain connects TRBV6-1 to TRBJ1-2; D is unclear. The CDR3 runs 13 residues. V was trimmed by 3 bases and J by 6 bases, leaving 11 bases between them. Germline lookup yields CDR1 MNHNS and CDR2 SASEGT. In nucleotides, the CDR3 is TGTGCCAGCAGTGACGCACTACCCCATGGCTACACCTTC. It is translated as CASSDALPHGYTF.

This clonotype appeared many times. J is TRBJ2-3 and V is TRBV20-1; possible D gene TRBD2, 5 bases. V lost 0 bases and J lost 0, with 10 bases in between. The CDR3 spans 15 residues. Germline V gene lookup returns CDR1 DFQATT and CDR2 SNEGSKA (reference sequence). In DNA form, the CDR3 reads TGCAGTGCTAGAGATACGGGATACAGCACAGATACGCAGTATTTT. Its translation is CSARDTGYSTDTQYF.

This clonotype was observed a few times. J is TRBJ2-1 and V is TRBV12-5; a possible D gene is TRBD1 (6 bases). V lost 5 bases and J lost 0, with 20 bases in between. This CDR3 comprises 18 residues. Germline assignment: CDR1 LGHNT and CDR2 FRNRAP. The CDR3 region has the DNA TGTGCTAGTGGTGTGGAAACCAAAACAGGGAGCTCCTACAATGAGCAGTTCTTC. Its protein is CASGVETKTGSSYNEQFF.

This clonotype was recorded a few times. The chain is built from TRBV13 and TRBJ2-2, with TRBD2 as a possible D gene (5 bases). The CDR3 covers 16 residues. CDR1 and CDR2 (germline): PRHDT, FYEKMQ (reference sequence). V was shortened by 8 bases and J by 2 bases, with 18 bases between the two germline ends. The CDR3 is CASQVRGWANTGELFF. CDR3 bases: TGTGCCAGCCAGGTCCGGGGTTGGGCCAACACCGGGGAGCTGTTTTTT.

CDR3 sequence: CASSYEGLDQETQYF. The CDR3 coding sequence is TGTGCCAGCAGTTACGAGGGGCTCGATCAAGAGACCCAGTACTTC. V and J are TRBV6-5 and TRBJ2-5, with D perhaps being TRBD1 or TRBD2 (5 bases each). The CDR3 consists of 15 residues. Germline V CDR1 and CDR2: MNHEY, SVGAGI. Trimming left V 2 bases short and J 2 bases short, with 12 bases between.

J is TRBJ2-1 and V is TRBV6-1; D is ambiguous. Trimming left V 3 bases short and J 7 bases short, with 13 bases between. The CDR3 has 14 amino acids. From germline, CDR1 is MNHNS and CDR2 SASEGT. The CDR3 DNA reads TGTGCCAGCAGTGACGATCCCGTCCGGAATGAGCAGTTCTTC. Its translation is CASSDDPVRNEQFF.

This rearrangement joins TRBV29-1 to TRBJ1-1, with a weak D call TRBD1 (6 bases). This CDR3 has 14 residues. Trimming stripped 4 bases from V and 5 bases from J, with 17 bases between. Per the germline V gene, CDR1 is SQVTM and CDR2 is ANQGSEA. The CDR3 DNA follows: TGCAGCGTTGGCCTGTCCATTAGGGGGACTGAAGCTTTCTTT. It translates to CSVGLSIRGTEAFF. The full variable domain, with the rest looked up from reference TRBV29-1 and TRBJ1-1, is SAVISQKPSRDICQRGTSLTIQCQVDSQVTMMFWYRQQPGQSLTLIATANQGSEATYESGFVIDKFPISRPNLTFSTLTVSNMSPEDSSIYLCSVGLSIRGTEAFFGQGTRLTVV.

The chain couples TRBV2 to TRBJ2-3; TRBD2 matches at 10 bases. CDR1 and CDR2 from the germline V gene are SNHLY and FYNNEI. J lost 5 bases, V lost 8 bases, and 10 bases had no gene match. This CDR3 contains 15 residues. The DNA for the CDR3 is TGTGCCAGCGACCTAGCGGGGGCCTCCCTAGATACGCAGTATTTT. Residues: CASDLAGASLDTQYF.

The chain is built from TRBV29-1 and TRBJ1-5; D remains ambiguous. The length of the CDR3 is 12 residues. Germline CDR1 reads SQVTM; CDR2 reads ANQGSEA. The CDR3 sequence is CSVGEGNQPQHF. CDR3 sequence (DNA): TGCAGTGTAGGAGAGGGCAATCAGCCCCAGCATTTT.